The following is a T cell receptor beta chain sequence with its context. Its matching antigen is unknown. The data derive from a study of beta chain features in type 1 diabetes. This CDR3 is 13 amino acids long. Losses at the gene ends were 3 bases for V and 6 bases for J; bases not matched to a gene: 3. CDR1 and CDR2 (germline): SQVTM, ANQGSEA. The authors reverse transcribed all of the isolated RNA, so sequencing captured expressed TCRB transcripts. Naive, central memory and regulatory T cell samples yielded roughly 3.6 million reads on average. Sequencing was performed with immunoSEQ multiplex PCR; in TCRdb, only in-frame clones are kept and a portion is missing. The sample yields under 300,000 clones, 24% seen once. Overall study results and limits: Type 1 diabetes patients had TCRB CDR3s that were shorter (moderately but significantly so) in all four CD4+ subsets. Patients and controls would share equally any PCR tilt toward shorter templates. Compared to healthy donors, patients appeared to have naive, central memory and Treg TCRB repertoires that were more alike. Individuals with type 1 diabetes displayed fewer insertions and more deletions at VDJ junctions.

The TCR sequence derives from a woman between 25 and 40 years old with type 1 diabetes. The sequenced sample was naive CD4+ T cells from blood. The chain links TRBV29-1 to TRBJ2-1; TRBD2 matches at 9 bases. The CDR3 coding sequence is TGCAGCGTTGATAGCGGGAGACGCAATGAGCAGTTCTTC. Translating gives CSVDSGRRNEQFF.